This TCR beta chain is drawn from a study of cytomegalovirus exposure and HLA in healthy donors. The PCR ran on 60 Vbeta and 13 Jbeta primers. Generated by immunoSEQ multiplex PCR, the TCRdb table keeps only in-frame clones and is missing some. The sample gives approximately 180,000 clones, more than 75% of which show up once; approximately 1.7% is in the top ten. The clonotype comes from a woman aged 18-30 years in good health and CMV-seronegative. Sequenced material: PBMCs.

CDR3 amino acids: CASSRGYQETQYF. CDR3 nucleotide sequence: TGTGCCAGCAGTCGAGGGTACCAAGAGACCCAGTACTTC. This chain uses TRBV11-3 with TRBJ2-5; tentatively, D is TRBD2 (5 bases). The V end lost 6 bases, the J end lost 0 bases, and 8 bases lay between the germline ends. CDR1 is SGHNT, CDR2 YENEEA, per germline. This CDR3 region has 13 residues.